This T cell receptor beta chain emerged from a study of T cell responses to AZD1222 COVID-19 vaccine. Here immunoSEQ multiplex PCR was the method, and the copy in TCRdb shows in-frame clones only, minus some. The sample includes tens of thousands of clones, about 88% of them seen just once. With respect to this clone: An end of the junction does not agree with germline; a read error may underlie this.

The clonotype comes from an adult who received the AZD1222 COVID-19 vaccine. The sequenced sample was peripheral blood, obtained 28 days after the second AZD1222 dose.

This chain's CDR3 is CASAPDRAHQPQHF. The CDR3 DNA is TGTGCCAGCGCACCGGACAGGGCACATCAGCCCCAGCATTTT. V gene TRBV18 combines with J gene TRBJ1-5; 8 bases match TRBD1. Germline V gene lookup returns CDR1 KGHSH and CDR2 LQKENI. There are 14 residues in the CDR3.